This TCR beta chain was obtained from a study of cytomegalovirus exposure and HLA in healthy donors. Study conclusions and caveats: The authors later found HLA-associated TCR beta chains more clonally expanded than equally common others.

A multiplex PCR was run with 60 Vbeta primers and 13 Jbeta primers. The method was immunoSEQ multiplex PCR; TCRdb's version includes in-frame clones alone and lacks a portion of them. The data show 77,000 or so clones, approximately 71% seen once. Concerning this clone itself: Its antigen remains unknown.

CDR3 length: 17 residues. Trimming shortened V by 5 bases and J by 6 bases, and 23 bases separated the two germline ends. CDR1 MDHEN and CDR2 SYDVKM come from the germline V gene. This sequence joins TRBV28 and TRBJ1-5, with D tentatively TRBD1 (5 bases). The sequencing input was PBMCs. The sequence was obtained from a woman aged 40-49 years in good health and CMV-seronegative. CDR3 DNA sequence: TGTGCCAGCAGTCCACGGGGGATCACAAGGCTAGGTCAGCCCCAGCATTTT. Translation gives CASSPRGITRLGQPQHF.